This T cell receptor (beta chain) stems from a study of shared clonotypes between healthy human individuals. V dropped 7 bases and J dropped 5; count of bases not matched to a gene: 10. This CDR3 contains 14 residues. CDR1 MNHNY and CDR2 SVGAGI come from the germline V gene (reference sequence). Generated by immunoSEQ multiplex PCR, the TCRdb table keeps only in-frame clones and is missing some. The repertoire holds millions of clones, with around 96% as singletons. Naive CD8 populations comprised CD45RO-negative cells positively selected for CCR7, excluding terminally differentiated effector memory CD45RA+ cells. The study, taken as a whole, reports: Naive subsets generally exceeded memory subsets in estimated richness. The donor pool, a small one, limited the genetic and exposure-history diversity represented. Sharing across four donors was highest in naive CD4 (roughly 5%) and lowest in memory CD8 (approximately 0.4%). How much donors shared clonotypes was expected to be affected by sequencing depth.

Details on this clone: As yet, its antigen is unknown.

Sequencing was performed on naive CD8+ T cells sorted from blood. V and J are TRBV6-6 and TRBJ2-5, with 7 bases lining up with TRBD2. This TCR came from a man younger than 35 in good health. CDR3 bases: TGTGCCAGCACCTCCGCGGGGGAGGGGGAGACCCAGTACTTC. Residues: CASTSAGEGETQYF.